Listed here are 30 T cell receptor beta chains from one sample, sequenced in a study of shared clonotypes between healthy human individuals. The table came from immunoSEQ multiplex PCR; TCRdb's copy has only in-frame clones and leaves some out. The sample consists of some 1 million clones, approximately 76% of them appearing once. Material: memory CD4+ T cells sorted from blood. Described subset: CD45RA-negative fraction. These receptors came from a man aged 18-30 years in good health.

A remark on this clone: Additional DNA sequences in this sample encode the identical CDR3. The rearrangement uses TRBV7-2 and TRBJ2-3; D is ambiguous. The germline CDR1 and CDR2 sequences are SGHTA and FQGNSA. With 2 bases removed from V and 0 bases from J, the gap between germline ends came to 3 bases. The CDR3 length is 13 residues. The DNA of the CDR3 is TGTGCCAGCAGCTTACCTAGCACAGATACGCAGTATTTT. This translates into CASSLPSTDTQYF. Combining the CDR3 with reference TRBV7-2 and TRBJ2-3 gives the whole variable domain GAGVSQSPSNKVTEKGKDVELRCDPISGHTALYWYRQSLGQGLEFLIYFQGNSAPDKSGLPSDRFSAERTGGSVSTLTIQRTQQEDSAVYLCASSLPSTDTQYFGPGTRLTVL.

The chain employs TRBV5-1 and TRBJ2-3; 9 nucleotides line up with TRBD1. V gave up 4 bases and J gave up 1 base; unmatched junction bases: 4. CDR1 SGHRS and CDR2 YFSETQ come from the germline V gene. This CDR3 is built from 15 residues. The CDR3 loop is CASSGRDRGTDTQYF. As DNA, the CDR3 is TGCGCCAGCAGCGGGAGGGACAGGGGCACAGATACGCAGTATTTT.

Comment on this clone: The same CDR3 can be traced to other DNA sequences in this sample. This sequence joins TRBV6-6 and TRBJ1-2; the D gene is possibly TRBD1 (5 bases). Germline V gene sequence: CDR1 MNHNY, CDR2 SVGAGI (reference sequence). The CDR3 is made up of 12 amino acids. V lost 2 bases, J lost 8 bases, and 9 bases lay in between. The CDR3 here is CASSYGGGGYTF. The DNA of the CDR3 is TGTGCCAGCAGTTACGGCGGGGGAGGCTACACCTTC.

The chain couples TRBV7-8 to TRBJ2-1; the D gene is possibly TRBD1 (5 bases). CDR1 SGHVS and CDR2 FQNEAQ come from the germline V gene. This CDR3 region has 12 residues. V dropped 1 base and J dropped 10 bases, with 8 bases sitting between them. CDR3 amino acids: CASSLVTGEQFF. The CDR3 DNA is TGTGCCAGCAGCTTAGTAACAGGCGAGCAGTTCTTC.

This chain connects TRBV2 to TRBJ1-2, with D unresolved. The CDR3 covers 14 residues. Deletions cut 3 bases from V and 4 bases from J, with 12 bases between. Germline loops: CDR1 SNHLY, CDR2 FYNNEI. This chain's CDR3 is CASSERMGSYGYTF. DNA of the CDR3: TGTGCCAGCAGTGAGAGGATGGGCTCCTATGGCTACACCTTC.

This clone was found a few times. The chain couples TRBV4-2 to TRBJ1-5; 8 nucleotides align to TRBD1. The CDR3 extends over 16 amino acids. The germline V gene encodes CDR1 LGHNA and CDR2 YNFKEQ. Trimming at V came to 4 bases and at J to 0 bases, leaving 5 bases not matched to a gene. The chain's CDR3 is CASSRETGDSNQPQHF. The CDR3 bases are TGTGCCAGCAGCCGAGAGACAGGGGATAGCAATCAGCCCCAGCATTTT.

The chain recombines TRBV5-4 with TRBJ2-2; tentatively, D is TRBD1 (5 bases). CDR1 and CDR2 (germline): SGHNT, YYREEE (reference sequence). The CDR3 spans 15 residues. Trimming removed 0 bases from V and 7 bases from J, with 13 bases in between. The CDR3 sequence: CASSLGREKGGELFF. CDR3 coding DNA: TGTGCCAGCAGCTTGGGCAGGGAAAAAGGCGGGGAGCTGTTTTTT. Supplemented by reference TRBV5-4 and TRBJ2-2, the full variable domain reads ETGVTQSPTHLIKTRGQQVTLRCSSQSGHNTVSWYQQALGQGPQFIFQYYREEENGRGNFPPRFSGLQFPNYSSELNVNALELDDSALYLCASSLGREKGGELFFGEGSRLTVL.

The CDR3, as DNA: TGTGCCAGCAGCCAACAGCCTAGCGGGCGCAATGAGCAGTTCTTC. Protein product: CASSQQPSGRNEQFF. The V and J genes are TRBV6-4 and TRBJ2-1; 8 bases are a match to TRBD2. This CDR3 has 15 amino acids. Germline values: CDR1 MRHNA, CDR2 SNTAGT. J lost 6 bases, V lost 6 bases, and 10 bases had no gene match.

The gene calls are TRBV5-1 and TRBJ2-5; D remains unclear. The ends were cut back, 4 bases at V and 5 bases at J, with 9 bases in the middle. The CDR3 length is 12 residues. The germline V gene has CDR1 SGHRS and CDR2 YFSETQ. CDR3 bases: TGCGCCAGCAGCCCCCAAACGGAGACCCAGTACTTC. This gives the protein CASSPQTETQYF.

The rearrangement links TRBV2 to TRBJ2-1; D is ambiguous. Between the trimmed V and J ends, which lost 4 bases and 6 bases, there was a span of 7 bases. The CDR3 totals 12 residues. CDR1 and CDR2 (germline): SNHLY, FYNNEI. The CDR3 here is CASSGAGNEQFF. The CDR3 DNA reads as TGTGCCAGCAGTGGTGCAGGCAATGAGCAGTTCTTC.

V is TRBV10-3 and J is TRBJ2-3, with D possibly being TRBD1 (5 bases). CDR1 is ENHRY and CDR2 is SYGVKD in the germline V gene. V lost 2 bases and J lost 0, with 6 bases in between. The CDR3 is 14 residues long. The CDR3 loop is CAISEGASTDTQYF. Written as DNA, the CDR3 is TGTGCCATCAGTGAGGGGGCAAGCACAGATACGCAGTATTTT.

This clone was detected once. The chain links TRBV5-1 to TRBJ2-2, with a tentative D call TRBD1 (5 bases). This CDR3 is built from 14 residues. V lost 3 bases and J 4 bases, leaving 10 bases between the germline ends. CDR1 is SGHRS, CDR2 YFSETQ, per germline. The CDR3: CASSYGAGTGELFF. Here the CDR3 DNA reads TGCGCCAGCAGCTATGGGGCTGGCACCGGGGAGCTGTTTTTT.

The rearrangement links TRBV28 to TRBJ2-7; the match to TRBD2 covers 11 bases. Germline V CDR1 and CDR2: MDHEN, SYDVKM. The CDR3 sequence is 14 residues long. V shed 5 bases and J 7 bases; nucleotides not matched to a gene: 7. The CDR3 region is CASSLSGGAREQYF. The CDR3 DNA is TGTGCCAGCAGTCTTAGCGGGGGGGCGAGAGAGCAGTACTTC.

V and J are TRBV5-1 and TRBJ2-1, with D perhaps matching TRBD2 (6 bases). The germline gives CDR1 SGHRS, CDR2 YFSETQ. Trimming cost V 4 bases and J 6 bases, with 20 bases left between them. The CDR3 sequence is 16 residues long. The CDR3 spells CASSPRGGSQGNEQFF. CDR3 sequence (DNA): TGCGCCAGCAGCCCACGGGGAGGAAGTCAGGGCAATGAGCAGTTCTTC.

The chain combines TRBV30 with TRBJ1-6; no definite D call. Germline CDR1 reads GTSNPN; CDR2 reads SVGIG (reference sequence). Trimming took off 3 bases at V and 0 bases at J, with 12 bases between the two ends. This CDR3 region has 16 residues. Here the CDR3 reads CAWRFGESSYNSPLHF. Here the CDR3 DNA reads TGTGCCTGGAGGTTCGGGGAAAGCTCCTATAATTCACCCCTCCACTTT.

The gene calls are TRBV11-2 and TRBJ2-7; TRBD1 agrees at 10 bases. Germline loops: CDR1 SGHAT, CDR2 FQNNGV. This CDR3 spans 14 amino acids. Unmatched junction bases numbered 1, after V lost 2 bases and J lost 3 bases. The CDR3 sequence is CASSLWDRGYEQYF. The CDR3 DNA follows: TGTGCCAGCAGCTTATGGGACAGGGGCTACGAGCAGTACTTC.

The gene calls are TRBV5-6 and TRBJ2-5; D not resolved. Per germline, CDR1 SGHDT and CDR2 YYEEEE. The length of the CDR3 is 15 residues. Trimming pared 0 bases from V and 5 bases from J, leaving 14 bases between. CDR3 protein: CASSLGQLEGETQYF. The CDR3 DNA follows: TGTGCCAGCAGCTTGGGGCAGCTAGAAGGGGAGACCCAGTACTTC.

V gene TRBV28 combines with J gene TRBJ1-2; the D is unclear. With 5 bases removed from V and 4 bases from J, the gap between germline ends came to 17 bases. This CDR3 spans 15 amino acids. Per the germline V gene, CDR1 is MDHEN and CDR2 is SYDVKM. The CDR3 sequence: CASSAPRYSIYGYTF. In nucleotides, the CDR3 is TGTGCCAGCAGTGCACCCAGATACTCGATCTATGGCTACACCTTC.

The gene calls are TRBV6-5 and TRBJ2-5; D possibly uses TRBD1 or TRBD2 (6 bases each). Per the germline V gene, CDR1 is MNHEY and CDR2 is SVGAGI. The CDR3 extends over 14 amino acids. Trimming cost V 6 bases and J 1 base, with 12 bases left between them. In DNA form, the CDR3 reads TGTGCCAGCAGACAGAGGGGGGCCCAAGAGACCCAGTACTTC. Translated: CASRQRGAQETQYF.

This clone has only one observation. The J gene is TRBJ2-5, the V gene TRBV30; the D is unclear. The CDR3 contains 11 residues. Deletions cut 2 bases from V and 5 bases from J, with 6 bases between. Germline lookup yields CDR1 GTSNPN and CDR2 SVGIG (reference sequence). This CDR3 is CAWSRSETQYF. The CDR3 bases are TGTGCCTGGAGTAGATCCGAGACCCAGTACTTC.

The V and J genes are TRBV28 and TRBJ2-7; tentatively, D is TRBD1 or TRBD2 (5 bases each). This CDR3 contains 15 residues. Germline V gene data show CDR1 as MDHEN and CDR2 as SYDVKM. Trimming removed 6 bases at V and 3 bases at J, with 18 bases between. The CDR3 DNA sequence: TGTGCCAGCAGCCCTACACGTGGGGGTGTCTACGAGCAGTACTTC. Translation: CASSPTRGGVYEQYF. Supplemented by reference TRBV28 and TRBJ2-7, the full variable domain reads DVKVTQSSRYLVKRTGEKVFLECVQDMDHENMFWYRQDPGLGLRLIYFSYDVKMKEKGDIPEGYSVSREKKERFSLILESASTNQTSMYLCASSPTRGGVYEQYFGPGTRLTVT.

This chain joins TRBV10-3 and TRBJ2-1; possibly TRBD1 or TRBD2 for D (6 bases each). Per the germline V gene, CDR1 is ENHRY and CDR2 is SYGVKD. V was shortened by 4 bases and J by 2 bases, with 15 bases between the two germline ends. CDR3 size: 16 residues. The CDR3 coding sequence is TGTGCCATCAGTGGAGTGATTGGGGGGCCCTACAATGAGCAGTTCTTC. Encoded protein: CAISGVIGGPYNEQFF.

The chain combines TRBV5-1 with TRBJ2-5; 12 positions agree with TRBD1. With 4 bases clipped from V and 4 bases from J, the junction kept 8 bases outside the gene matches. The germline gives CDR1 SGHRS, CDR2 YFSETQ. The CDR3 has 16 residues. DNA of the CDR3: TGCGCCAGCAGCGTGGAGGGACAGGGGGCGCGAGAGACCCAGTACTTC. Its protein product is CASSVEGQGARETQYF.

The V call is TRBV5-4, the J call TRBJ1-6; 8 bases are a match to TRBD1. The length of the CDR3 is 15 residues. Germline loops: CDR1 SGHNT, CDR2 YYREEE (reference sequence). J was trimmed by 6 bases and V by 4 bases; bases with no gene match: 6. Here the CDR3 reads CASSVRDRLNSPLHF. CDR3 in DNA: TGTGCCAGCAGCGTCCGGGACAGGCTTAATTCACCCCTCCACTTT.

As for this clone: Other DNA sequences within the sample encode an identical CDR3. This rearrangement joins TRBV10-2 to TRBJ2-7, with 11 bases fitting TRBD2. Losses at the gene ends were 8 bases for V and 3 bases for J; bases not matched to a gene: 3. Germline lookup yields CDR1 WSHSY and CDR2 SAAADI. This CDR3 region has 13 residues. Here the CDR3 DNA reads TGCGCCAGCCGAACTAGCGGGAGCTACGAGCAGTACTTC. This gives the protein CASRTSGSYEQYF.

This rearrangement joins TRBV11-3 to TRBJ1-3; D remains unclear. V was cut by 4 bases and J by 0 bases, with 4 bases left in between. Germline V gene sequence: CDR1 SGHNT, CDR2 YENEEA. The length of the CDR3 is 13 residues. CDR3 nucleotide sequence: TGTGCCAGCAGCTATAACTCTGGAAACACCATATATTTT. This gives the protein CASSYNSGNTIYF. Complete variable domain (other parts from reference TRBV11-3 and TRBJ1-3): EAGVVQSPRYKIIEKKQPVAFWCNPISGHNTLYWYLQNLGQGPELLIRYENEEAVDDSQLPKDRFSAERLKGVDSTLKIQPAELGDSAVYLCASSYNSGNTIYFGEGSWLTVV.

This clone showed up just a few times. The J gene is TRBJ2-3, the V gene TRBV4-3; 7 bases agree with TRBD1. This CDR3 is built from 15 residues. The germline V gene encodes CDR1 LGHNA and CDR2 YSLEER. The V and J ends lost 6 bases and 0 bases, in that order; junction bases with no gene match: 6. CDR3 nucleotides: TGCGCCAGCAGTCAACAGGGGCTTAGCACAGATACGCAGTATTTT. Translating it yields CASSQQGLSTDTQYF.

The table lists this clone with a few counts. At one of its ends the junction is not consistent with the germline gene, which may arise from a read error. The chain has TRBV18 and TRBJ1-1; 7 bases match TRBD1. The germline gives CDR1 KGHSH, CDR2 LQKENI. CDR3 length equals 16 residues. CDR3 protein: CASSPQGPTSNTEAFF. The CDR3 DNA reads TGTGCCAGCTCTCCACAGGGGCCCACTTCGAACACTGAAGCTTTCTTT.

This rearrangement joins TRBV6-5 to TRBJ1-5, with 10 bases aligning to TRBD1. This CDR3 has 13 amino acids. Per the germline V gene, CDR1 is MNHEY and CDR2 is SVGAGI. The trim removed 8 bases at V and 6 bases at J, leaving 4 bases unmatched. The CDR3 loop reads CASRDRGSQPQHF. CDR3 bases: TGTGCCAGCCGGGACAGGGGAAGTCAGCCCCAGCATTTT.

V gene TRBV7-9 combines with J gene TRBJ2-3; 9 bases are a match to TRBD1. Germline-derived CDR1 and CDR2 are SEHNR and FQNEAQ (reference sequence). This CDR3 has 15 amino acids. V lost 5 bases, J lost 2 bases, and 5 bases stayed unmatched. The chain's CDR3 is CASSPGTGYTDTQYF. The DNA of the CDR3 is TGTGCCAGCAGCCCCGGGACAGGGTACACAGATACGCAGTATTTT.